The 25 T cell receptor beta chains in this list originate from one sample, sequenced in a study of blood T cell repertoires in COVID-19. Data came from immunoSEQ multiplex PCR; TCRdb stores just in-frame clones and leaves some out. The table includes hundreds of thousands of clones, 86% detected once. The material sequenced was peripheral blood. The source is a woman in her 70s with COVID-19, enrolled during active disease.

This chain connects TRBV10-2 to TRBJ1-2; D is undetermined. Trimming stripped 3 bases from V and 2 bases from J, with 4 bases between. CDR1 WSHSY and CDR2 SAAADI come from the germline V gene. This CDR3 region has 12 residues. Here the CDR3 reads CASSDRNYGYTF. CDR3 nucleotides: TGCGCCAGCAGTGACAGAAACTATGGCTACACCTTC.

The DNA for the CDR3 is TGCGCCAGCAGCCAACCCCGGGGGGGGCGAAGCACAGATACGCAGTATTTT. Translating gives CASSQPRGGRSTDTQYF. The rearrangement uses TRBV4-1 and TRBJ2-3; 8 nucleotides line up with TRBD2. This CDR3 contains 17 residues. CDR1 and CDR2 (germline): MGHRA, YSYEKL. Unmatched junction bases numbered 7, after V lost 2 bases and J lost 0 bases.

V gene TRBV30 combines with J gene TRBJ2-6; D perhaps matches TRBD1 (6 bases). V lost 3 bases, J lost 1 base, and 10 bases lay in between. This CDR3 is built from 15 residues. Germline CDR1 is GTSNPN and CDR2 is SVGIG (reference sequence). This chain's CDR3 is CAWSAGTSGANVLTF. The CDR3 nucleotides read TGTGCCTGGAGCGCCGGGACATCTGGGGCCAACGTCCTGACTTTC. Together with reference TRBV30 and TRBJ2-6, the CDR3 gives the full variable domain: SQTIHQWPATLVQPVGSPLSLECTVEGTSNPNLYWYRQAAGRGLQLLFYSVGIGQISSEVPQNLSASRPQDRQFILSSKKLLLSDSGFYLCAWSAGTSGANVLTFGAGSRLTVL.

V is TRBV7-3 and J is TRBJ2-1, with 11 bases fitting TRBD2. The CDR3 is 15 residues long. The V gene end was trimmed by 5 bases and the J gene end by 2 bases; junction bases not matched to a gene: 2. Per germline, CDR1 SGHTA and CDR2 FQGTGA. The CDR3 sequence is CASSLLAGAYNEQFF. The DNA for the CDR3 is TGTGCCAGCAGCCTACTAGCGGGGGCCTACAATGAGCAGTTCTTC.

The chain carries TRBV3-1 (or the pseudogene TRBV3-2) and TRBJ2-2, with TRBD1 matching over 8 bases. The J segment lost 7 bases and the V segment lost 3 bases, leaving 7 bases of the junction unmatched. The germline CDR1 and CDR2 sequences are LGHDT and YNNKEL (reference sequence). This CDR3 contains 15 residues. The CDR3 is CASSHSRGPVGELFF. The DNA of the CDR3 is TGTGCCAGCAGCCATTCCAGGGGGCCCGTCGGGGAGCTGTTTTTT.

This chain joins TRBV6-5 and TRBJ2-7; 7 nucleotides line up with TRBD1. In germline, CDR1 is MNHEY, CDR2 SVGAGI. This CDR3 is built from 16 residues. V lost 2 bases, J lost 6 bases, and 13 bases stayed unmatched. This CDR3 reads CASSYTRSGTDAEQYF. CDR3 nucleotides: TGTGCCAGCAGTTACACACGTAGTGGGACAGATGCCGAGCAGTACTTC.

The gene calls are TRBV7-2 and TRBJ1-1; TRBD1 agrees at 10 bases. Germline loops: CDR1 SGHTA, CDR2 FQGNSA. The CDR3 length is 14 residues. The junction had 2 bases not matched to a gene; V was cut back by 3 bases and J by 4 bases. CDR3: CASSFGQGGTEAFF. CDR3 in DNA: TGTGCCAGCAGCTTCGGACAGGGGGGCACTGAAGCTTTCTTT.

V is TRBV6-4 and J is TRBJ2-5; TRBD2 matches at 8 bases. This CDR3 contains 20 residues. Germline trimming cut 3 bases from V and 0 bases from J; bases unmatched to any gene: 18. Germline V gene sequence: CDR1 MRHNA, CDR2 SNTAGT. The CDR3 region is CASSENNWRGAVSYQETQYF. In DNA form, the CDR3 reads TGTGCCAGCAGTGAGAATAACTGGCGGGGGGCCGTCTCCTACCAAGAGACCCAGTACTTC.

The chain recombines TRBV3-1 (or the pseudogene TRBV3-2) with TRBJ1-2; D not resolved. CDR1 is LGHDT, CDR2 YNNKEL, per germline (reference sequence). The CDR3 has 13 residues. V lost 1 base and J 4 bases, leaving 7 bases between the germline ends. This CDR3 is CASSQGLAYGYTF. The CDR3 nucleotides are TGTGCCAGCAGCCAAGGGTTGGCCTATGGCTACACCTTC.

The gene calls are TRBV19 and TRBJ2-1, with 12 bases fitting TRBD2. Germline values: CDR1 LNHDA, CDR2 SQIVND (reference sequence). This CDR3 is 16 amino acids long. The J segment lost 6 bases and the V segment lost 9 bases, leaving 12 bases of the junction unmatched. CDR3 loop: CASRTIGLAGINEQFF. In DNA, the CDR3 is TGTGCCAGCCGGACGATCGGACTAGCGGGGATCAATGAGCAGTTCTTC.

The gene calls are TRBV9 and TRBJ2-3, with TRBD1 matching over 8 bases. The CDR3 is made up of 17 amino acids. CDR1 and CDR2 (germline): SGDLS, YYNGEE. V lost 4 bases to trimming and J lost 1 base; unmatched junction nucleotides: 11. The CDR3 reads CASSISGGQGGTDTQYF. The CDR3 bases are TGTGCCAGCAGCATATCAGGGGGCCAGGGGGGCACAGATACGCAGTATTTT. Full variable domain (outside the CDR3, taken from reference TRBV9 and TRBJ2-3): DSGVTQTPKHLITATGQRVTLRCSPRSGDLSVYWYQQSLDQGLQFLIQYYNGEERAKGNILERFSAQQFPDLHSELNLSSLELGDSALYFCASSISGGQGGTDTQYFGPGTRLTVL.

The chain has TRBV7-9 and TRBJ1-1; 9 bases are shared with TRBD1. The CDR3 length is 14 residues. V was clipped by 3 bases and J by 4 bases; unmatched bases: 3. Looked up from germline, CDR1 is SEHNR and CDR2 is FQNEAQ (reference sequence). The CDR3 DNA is TGTGCCAGCAGCTTTACGACAGGGGGCACTGAAGCTTTCTTT. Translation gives CASSFTTGGTEAFF.

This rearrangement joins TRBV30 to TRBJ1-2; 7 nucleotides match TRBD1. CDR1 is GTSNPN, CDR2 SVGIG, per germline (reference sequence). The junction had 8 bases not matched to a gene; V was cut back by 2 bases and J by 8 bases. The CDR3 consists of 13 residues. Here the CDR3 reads CAWSNTGVGGYTF. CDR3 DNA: TGTGCCTGGAGTAACACAGGGGTGGGAGGCTACACCTTC.

The CDR3 loop reads CASSAMTGRGYTF. The CDR3 DNA follows: TGTGCCAGCAGCGCCATGACAGGGAGAGGCTACACCTTC. The chain joins TRBV9 to TRBJ1-2, with TRBD1 identical over 7 bases. Germline CDR1 and CDR2: SGDLS and YYNGEE. J lost 8 bases, V lost 3 bases, and 7 bases had no gene match. This CDR3 is 13 amino acids long.

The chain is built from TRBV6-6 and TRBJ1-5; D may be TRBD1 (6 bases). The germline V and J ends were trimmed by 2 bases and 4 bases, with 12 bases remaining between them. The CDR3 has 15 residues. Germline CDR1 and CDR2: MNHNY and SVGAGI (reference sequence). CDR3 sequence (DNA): TGTGCCAGCAGTTACCACCCACAGGGTAATCAGCCCCAGCATTTT. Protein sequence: CASSYHPQGNQPQHF.

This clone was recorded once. The CDR3 DNA is TGTGCCAGCTATAACCGGGATCCGAGGACCTACGAGCAGTACTTC. It encodes CASYNRDPRTYEQYF. The chain uses TRBV24-1 and TRBJ2-7; D is possibly TRBD2 (5 bases). The CDR3 totals 15 residues. V lost 11 bases, J lost 2 bases, and 21 bases lay in between. Germline loops: CDR1 KGHDR, CDR2 SFDVKD.

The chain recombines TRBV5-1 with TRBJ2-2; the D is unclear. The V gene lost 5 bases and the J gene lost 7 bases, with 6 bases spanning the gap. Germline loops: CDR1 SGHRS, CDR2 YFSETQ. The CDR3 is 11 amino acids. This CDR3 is CASSPGGELFF. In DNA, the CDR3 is TGCGCCAGCAGTCCGGGCGGGGAGCTGTTTTTT.

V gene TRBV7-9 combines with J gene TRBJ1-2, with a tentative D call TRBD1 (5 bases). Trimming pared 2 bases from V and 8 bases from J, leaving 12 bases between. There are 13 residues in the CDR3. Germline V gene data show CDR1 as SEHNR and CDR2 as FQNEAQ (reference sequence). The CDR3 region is CASSLQGLGGYTF. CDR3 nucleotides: TGTGCCAGCAGCTTACAGGGTCTAGGGGGCTACACCTTC.

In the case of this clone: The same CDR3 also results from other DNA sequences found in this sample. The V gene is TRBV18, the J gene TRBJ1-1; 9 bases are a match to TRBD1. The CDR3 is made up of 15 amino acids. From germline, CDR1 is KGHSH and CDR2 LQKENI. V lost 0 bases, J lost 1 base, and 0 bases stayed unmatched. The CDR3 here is CASSPPGQGNTEAFF. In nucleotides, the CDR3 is TGTGCCAGCTCACCACCGGGACAGGGGAACACTGAAGCTTTCTTT.

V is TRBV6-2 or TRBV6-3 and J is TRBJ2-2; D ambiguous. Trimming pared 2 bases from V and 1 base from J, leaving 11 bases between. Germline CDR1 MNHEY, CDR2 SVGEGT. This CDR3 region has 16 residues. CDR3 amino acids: CASSYQDPGNTGELFF. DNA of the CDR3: TGTGCCAGCAGTTACCAAGACCCGGGGAACACCGGGGAGCTGTTTTTT.

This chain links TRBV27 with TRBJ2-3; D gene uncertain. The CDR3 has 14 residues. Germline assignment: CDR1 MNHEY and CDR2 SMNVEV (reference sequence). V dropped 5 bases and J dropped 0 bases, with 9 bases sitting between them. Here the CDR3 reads CASSRPTSTDTQYF. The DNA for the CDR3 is TGTGCCAGCAGTCGCCCTACTAGCACAGATACGCAGTATTTT.

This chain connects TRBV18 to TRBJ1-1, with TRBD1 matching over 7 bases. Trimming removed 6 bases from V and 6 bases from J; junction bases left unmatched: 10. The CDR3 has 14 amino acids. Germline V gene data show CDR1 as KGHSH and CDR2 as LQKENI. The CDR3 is CASSNQGGTPEAFF. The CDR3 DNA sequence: TGTGCCAGCTCGAACCAGGGGGGTACCCCTGAAGCTTTCTTT.

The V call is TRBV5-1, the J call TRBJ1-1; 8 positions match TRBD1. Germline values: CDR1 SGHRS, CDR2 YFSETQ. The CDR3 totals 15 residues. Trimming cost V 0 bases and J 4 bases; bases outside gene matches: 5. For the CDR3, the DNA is TGCGCCAGCAGCTTGGCTGGACAGGGAGTCACTGAAGCTTTCTTT. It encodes CASSLAGQGVTEAFF. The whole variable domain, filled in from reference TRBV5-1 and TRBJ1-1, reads KAGVTQTPRYLIKTRGQQVTLSCSPISGHRSVSWYQQTPGQGLQFLFEYFSETQRNKGNFPGRFSGRQFSNSRSEMNVSTLELGDSALYLCASSLAGQGVTEAFFGQGTRLTVV.

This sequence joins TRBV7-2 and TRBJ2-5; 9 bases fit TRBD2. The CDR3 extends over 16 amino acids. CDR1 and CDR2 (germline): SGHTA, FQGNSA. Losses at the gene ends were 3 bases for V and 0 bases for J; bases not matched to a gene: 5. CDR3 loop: CASSFASGIYQETQYF. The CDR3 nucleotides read TGTGCCAGCAGCTTCGCTAGCGGGATCTACCAAGAGACCCAGTACTTC.

The CDR3 sequence: CASSSPGTGEEKLFF. In DNA form, the CDR3 reads TGTGCCAGCAGTTCCCCCGGGACAGGGGAAGAAAAACTGTTTTTT. The genes are TRBV28 and TRBJ1-4; 10 bases match TRBD1. Germline V lookup: CDR1 MDHEN, CDR2 SYDVKM. The CDR3 extends over 15 amino acids. V lost 4 bases and J lost 8; bases outside the gene matches: 7.